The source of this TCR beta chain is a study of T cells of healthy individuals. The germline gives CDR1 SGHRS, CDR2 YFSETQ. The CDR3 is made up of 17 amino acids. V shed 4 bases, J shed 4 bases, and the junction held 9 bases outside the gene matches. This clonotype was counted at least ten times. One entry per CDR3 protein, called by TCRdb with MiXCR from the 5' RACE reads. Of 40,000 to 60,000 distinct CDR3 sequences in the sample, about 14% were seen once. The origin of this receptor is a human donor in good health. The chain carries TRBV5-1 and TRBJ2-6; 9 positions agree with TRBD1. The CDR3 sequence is CASSPEGQGAGANVLTF. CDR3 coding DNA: TGCGCCAGCAGCCCGGAGGGACAGGGCGCCGGGGCCAACGTCCTGACTTTC.